In its sample, the clone carrying this T cell receptor (beta chain) was seen a few times. This specimen belongs to a study of blood T cell repertoires in COVID-19. About the research overall: Sites in the United States, Italy and Spain provided acute and convalescent COVID-19 samples. T cells, B-cell-depleted T cells, or PBMCs provided the cDNA or gDNA that served as material.

Authors' methods: Researchers report that nucleated cell counts were estimated from reference gene primer amplification. Here immunoSEQ multiplex PCR was the method, and the copy in TCRdb shows in-frame clones only, minus some. The V and J calls and clone size were taken over from that table, and D and trimming were inferred from the DNA. The data hold 310,000 or so clones, with approximately 82% observed a single time. The length of the CDR3 is 15 residues. Deletions cut 1 base from V and 6 bases from J, with 13 bases between. Germline V lookup: CDR1 SGHNT, CDR2 YYREEE (reference sequence). Sample: peripheral blood. The rearrangement joins TRBV5-4 to TRBJ1-4, with D unresolved. The receptor was derived from a woman aged 50 to 60 with acute or convalescent COVID-19. The CDR3 bases are TGTGCCAGCAGCTTGTTGGGAGGGTTCGATGAAAAACTGTTTTTT. It yields the protein CASSLLGGFDEKLFF.